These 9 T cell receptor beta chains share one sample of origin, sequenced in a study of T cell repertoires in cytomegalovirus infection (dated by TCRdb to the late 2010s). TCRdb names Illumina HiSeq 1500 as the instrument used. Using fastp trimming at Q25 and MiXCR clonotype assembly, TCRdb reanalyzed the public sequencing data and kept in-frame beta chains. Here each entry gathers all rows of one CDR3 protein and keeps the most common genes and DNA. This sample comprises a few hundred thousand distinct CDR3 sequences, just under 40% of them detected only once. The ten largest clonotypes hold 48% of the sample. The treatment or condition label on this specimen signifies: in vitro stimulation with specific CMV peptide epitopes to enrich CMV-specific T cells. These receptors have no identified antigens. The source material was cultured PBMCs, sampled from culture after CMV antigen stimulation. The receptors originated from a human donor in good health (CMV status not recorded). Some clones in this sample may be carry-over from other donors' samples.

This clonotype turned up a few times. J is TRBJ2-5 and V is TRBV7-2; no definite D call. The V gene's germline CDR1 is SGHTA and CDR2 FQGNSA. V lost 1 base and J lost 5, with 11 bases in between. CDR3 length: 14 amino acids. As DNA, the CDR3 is TGTGCCAGCAGCTTAGTTGGCAGCAGGGAGACCCAGTACTTC. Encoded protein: CASSLVGSRETQYF.

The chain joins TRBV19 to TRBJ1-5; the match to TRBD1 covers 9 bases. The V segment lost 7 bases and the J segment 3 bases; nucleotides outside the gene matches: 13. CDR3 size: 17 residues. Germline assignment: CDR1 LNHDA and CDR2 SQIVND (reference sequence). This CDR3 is CASTRSGQGSDNQPQHF. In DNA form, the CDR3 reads TGTGCCAGTACCCGCTCGGGACAGGGCTCTGACAATCAGCCCCAGCATTTT.

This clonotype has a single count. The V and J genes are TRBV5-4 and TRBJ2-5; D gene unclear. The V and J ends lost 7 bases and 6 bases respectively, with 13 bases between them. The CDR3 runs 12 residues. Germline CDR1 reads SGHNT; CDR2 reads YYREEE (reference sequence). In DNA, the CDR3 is TGTGCCAGCGCAAATGTCGGGCAGACCCAGTACTTC. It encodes CASANVGQTQYF.

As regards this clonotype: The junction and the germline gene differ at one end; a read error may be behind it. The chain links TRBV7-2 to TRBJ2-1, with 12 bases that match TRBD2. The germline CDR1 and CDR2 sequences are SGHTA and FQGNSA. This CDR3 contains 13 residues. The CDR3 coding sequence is TGTGCCAGCAGCTTAGGGGGGTCTAGCGGGGGGGTCTTC. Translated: CASSLGGSSGGVF.

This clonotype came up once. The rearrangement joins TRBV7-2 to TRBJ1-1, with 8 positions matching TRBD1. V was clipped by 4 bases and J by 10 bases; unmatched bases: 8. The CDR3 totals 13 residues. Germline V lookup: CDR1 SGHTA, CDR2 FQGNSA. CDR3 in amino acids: CASSSDRVDRAFF. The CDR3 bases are TGTGCCAGCAGCTCGGACAGGGTGGATAGAGCTTTCTTT.

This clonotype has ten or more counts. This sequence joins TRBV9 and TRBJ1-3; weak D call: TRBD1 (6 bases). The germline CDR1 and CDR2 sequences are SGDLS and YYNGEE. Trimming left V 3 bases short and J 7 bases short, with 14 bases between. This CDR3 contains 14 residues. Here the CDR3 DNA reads TGTGCCAGCAGCGCCCAAGGGGGTCTCAACACCATATATTTT. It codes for CASSAQGGLNTIYF.

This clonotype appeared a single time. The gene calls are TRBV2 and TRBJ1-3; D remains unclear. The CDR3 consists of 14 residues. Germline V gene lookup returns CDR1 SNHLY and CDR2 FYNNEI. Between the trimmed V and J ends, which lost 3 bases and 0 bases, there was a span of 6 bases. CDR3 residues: CASSEPRSGNTIYF. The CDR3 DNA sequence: TGTGCCAGCAGTGAGCCCCGCTCTGGAAACACCATATATTTT.

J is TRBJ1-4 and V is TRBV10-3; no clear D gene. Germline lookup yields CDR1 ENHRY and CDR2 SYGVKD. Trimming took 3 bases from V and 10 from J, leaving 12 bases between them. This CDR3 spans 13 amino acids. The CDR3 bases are TGTGCCATCAGTGACCCAGACCGAAGAAAACTGTTTTTT. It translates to CAISDPDRRKLFF.

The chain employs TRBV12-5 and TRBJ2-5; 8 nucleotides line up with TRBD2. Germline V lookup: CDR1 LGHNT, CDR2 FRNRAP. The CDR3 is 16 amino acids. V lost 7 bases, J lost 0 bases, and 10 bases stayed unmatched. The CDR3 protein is CASAAPRGGNQETQYF. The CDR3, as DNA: TGTGCTAGTGCGGCACCCCGGGGGGGGAACCAAGAGACCCAGTACTTC.